What follows are 6 T cell receptor beta chains derived from one specimen sequenced in a study of T cells after yellow fever vaccination. TCRdb used MiXCR to reprocess the 5' RACE reads, holding one entry per CDR3 protein. The sample lists about 26,000 distinct CDR3 sequences, 4.5% seen once, with approximately 38% in the top ten. The source was PBMCs, either bulk or a sorted T-cell subset (CD4+, CD8+, memory, or dextramer-sorted; not recorded which), collected on the day of the yellow fever booster vaccination. The receptors originated from a man aged 18 to 35 who received the YFV17D yellow fever vaccine.

By share, this clonotype counts as medium-sized. The CDR3 is CASSFRRGYEQYF. For the CDR3, the DNA is TGTGCCAGCAGCTTTCGTAGGGGCTACGAGCAGTACTTC. This rearrangement joins TRBV7-2 to TRBJ2-7, with D perhaps matching TRBD1 (5 bases). The CDR3 is 13 amino acids. The germline V gene has CDR1 SGHTA and CDR2 FQGNSA. The germline V and J ends were trimmed by 3 bases and 3 bases, with 9 bases remaining between them. The variable domain in full, completed from reference TRBV7-2 and TRBJ2-7, reads GAGVSQSPSNKVTEKGKDVELRCDPISGHTALYWYRQSLGQGLEFLIYFQGNSAPDKSGLPSDRFSAERTGGSVSTLTIQRTQQEDSAVYLCASSFRRGYEQYFGPGTRLTVT.

This clonotype was seen repeatedly, ten times or more. The chain uses TRBV20-1 and TRBJ1-1; D ambiguous. There are 13 residues in the CDR3. Germline CDR1 DFQATT, CDR2 SNEGSKA (reference sequence). The V end was cut by 8 bases, the J end by 3 bases, with 16 bases between. The CDR3 bases are TGCAGTACCCAAGGCATTGGGGACACTGAAGCTTTCTTT. Residues: CSTQGIGDTEAFF.

The sample holds many counts of this clonotype. The V gene is TRBV11-2, the J gene TRBJ2-1; the D is unclear. V was pared by 1 base and J by 4 bases, with 5 bases between. The CDR3 runs 13 residues. Looked up from germline, CDR1 is SGHAT and CDR2 is FQNNGV. The CDR3, as DNA: TGTGCCAGCAGCTTAGGACGGTACAATGAGCAGTTCTTC. This gives the protein CASSLGRYNEQFF.

This clonotype turned up a few times. J is TRBJ2-3 and V is TRBV5-4, with 10 bases identical to TRBD2. This CDR3 has 16 residues. Trimming removed 4 bases from V and 2 bases from J; junction bases left unmatched: 7. CDR1 and CDR2 (germline): SGHNT, YYREEE (reference sequence). CDR3 amino acids: CASSTYLAGDTDTQYF. CDR3 DNA sequence: TGTGCCAGCAGCACCTATCTAGCGGGGGACACAGATACGCAGTATTTT.

This clonotype has ten or more counts. This chain links TRBV7-2 with TRBJ1-6; maybe TRBD1 (5 bases). V dropped 11 bases and J dropped 5 bases, with 13 bases sitting between them. The germline V gene encodes CDR1 SGHTA and CDR2 FQGNSA. The CDR3 sequence is 13 residues long. The CDR3 loop is CAGRGVNNSPLHF. The CDR3 nucleotides read TGTGCCGGGAGAGGGGTCAATAATTCACCCCTCCACTTT.

This clonotype was seen many times. The chain links TRBV7-2 to TRBJ2-3; D is undetermined. The CDR3 extends over 11 amino acids. Trimming left V 7 bases short and J 6 bases short, with 8 bases between. Germline CDR1 SGHTA, CDR2 FQGNSA. CDR3 nucleotides: TGTGCCAGCACCCGGTGGGATACGCAGTATTTT. It specifies CASTRWDTQYF. The full variable domain, its missing parts supplied by reference TRBV7-2 and TRBJ2-3, is GAGVSQSPSNKVTEKGKDVELRCDPISGHTALYWYRQSLGQGLEFLIYFQGNSAPDKSGLPSDRFSAERTGGSVSTLTIQRTQQEDSAVYLCASTRWDTQYFGPGTRLTVL.